Sequencing of this T cell receptor (beta chain) was carried out in a study of response to subunit inactivated influenza vaccine. Points from the study as a whole: With each seasonal influenza vaccination, the authors suggested, few new T cells are recruited.

TCRdb ran MiXCR on the RT-PCR reads and lists one entry per CDR3 protein. The repertoire holds about 480,000 distinct CDR3 sequences, with 25% as singletons. This clonotype was seen a few times. The antigen is not known. The source was CD4+ T cells sorted from PBMCs, collected roughly 5 days after vaccination. This sequence originates from a man aged 50 to 60 who received an inactivated influenza vaccine.

The CDR3 nucleotides are TGTGCCAGCAGCCCTGCGAGGGCCGGGCAGCCCCAGCATTTT. It specifies CASSPARAGQPQHF. The chain combines TRBV3-1 with TRBJ1-5, with D hard to call. Per germline, CDR1 LGHDT and CDR2 YNNKEL (reference sequence). Trimming removed 4 bases from V and 7 bases from J, with 14 bases in between. The CDR3 is 14 residues long.